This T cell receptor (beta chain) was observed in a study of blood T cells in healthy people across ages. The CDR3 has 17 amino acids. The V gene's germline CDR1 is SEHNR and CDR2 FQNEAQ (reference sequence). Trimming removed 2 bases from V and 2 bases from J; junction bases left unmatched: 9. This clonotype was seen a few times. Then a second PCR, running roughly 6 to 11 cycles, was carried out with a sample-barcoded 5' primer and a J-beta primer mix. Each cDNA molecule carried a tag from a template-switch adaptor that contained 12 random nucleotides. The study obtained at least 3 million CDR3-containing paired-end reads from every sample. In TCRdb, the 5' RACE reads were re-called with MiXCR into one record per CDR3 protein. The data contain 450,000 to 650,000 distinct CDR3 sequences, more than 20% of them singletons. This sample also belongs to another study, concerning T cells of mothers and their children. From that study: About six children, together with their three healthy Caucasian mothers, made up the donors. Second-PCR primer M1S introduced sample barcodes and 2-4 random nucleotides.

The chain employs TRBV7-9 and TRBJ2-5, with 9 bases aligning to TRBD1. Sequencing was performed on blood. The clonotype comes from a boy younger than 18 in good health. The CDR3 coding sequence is TGTGCCAGCAGCTTACCGCCCAGGGACAGGGAACAAGAGACCCAGTACTTC. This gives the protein CASSLPPRDREQETQYF.